This entry lists 6 T cell receptor beta chains sequenced from one sample in a study of molecular identifiers for immune sequencing clone quantification. One entry per CDR3 protein results from TCRdb running MiXCR on the PCR reads. Counted here are some 680,000 distinct CDR3 sequences, roughly 23% occurring once; the ten biggest clones make up about 0.84%. Sequencing was performed on naive CD8+ T cells from blood, with Jurkat cell RNA spiked in. The subset: FACS-sorted CD8+CD4-CCR7+CD45RA+ naive T cells. The receptors come from a human donor in good health. Some libraries in this study had Jurkat cell RNA spiked in.

This clonotype was picked up many times. The chain has TRBV28 and TRBJ2-2; D unclear. V was clipped by 1 base and J by 5 bases, with 11 bases between them. The CDR3 consists of 15 residues. Germline CDR1 reads MDHEN; CDR2 reads SYDVKM. For the CDR3, the DNA is TGTGCCAGCAGTTTATCAATGTCGCAGACCGGGGAGCTGTTTTTT. It codes for CASSLSMSQTGELFF.

This clonotype was counted only a few times. CDR3: CASSVAWQTQETQYF. The CDR3 DNA reads TGTGCCAGCAGCGTAGCTTGGCAGACCCAAGAGACCCAGTACTTC. This chain links TRBV9 with TRBJ2-5; D gene unclear. The CDR3 is 15 amino acids. Germline CDR1 reads SGDLS; CDR2 reads YYNGEE. The ends were cut back, 0 bases at V and 1 base at J, with 10 bases in the middle.

This clonotype was found a few times. The chain couples TRBV27 to TRBJ2-3; possibly TRBD2 for D (6 bases). This CDR3 is built from 20 residues. The V gene's germline CDR1 is MNHEY and CDR2 SMNVEV (reference sequence). Trimming pared 1 base from V and 2 bases from J, leaving 25 bases between. The CDR3 region has the DNA TGTGCCAGCAGTTTATTCCCTTTCGGAGGAATCGGGAGCATCACAGATACGCAGTATTTT. Residues: CASSLFPFGGIGSITDTQYF.

This clonotype has ten or more counts. V usage is TRBV25-1 and J usage is TRBJ2-7, with 7 bases matching TRBD1. The CDR3 length is 15 residues. Germline CDR1 is MGHDK and CDR2 is SYGVNS. V dropped 2 bases and J dropped 4; count of bases not matched to a gene: 8. The CDR3 here is CASSEGRGGRYEQYF. The CDR3 bases are TGTGCCAGCAGTGAAGGCCGAGGGGGCAGGTACGAGCAGTACTTC.

This clonotype was recorded many times. V usage is TRBV15 and J usage is TRBJ2-7; D remains unclear. The CDR3 runs 15 residues. V was pared by 0 bases and J by 0 bases, with 9 bases between. Germline V gives CDR1 LNHNV, CDR2 YYDKDF (reference sequence). The CDR3 DNA reads TGTGCCACCAGCAGAGATTTGGGGTCCTCCTACGAGCAGTACTTC. It yields the protein CATSRDLGSSYEQYF.

This clonotype has only a few counts. The rearrangement joins TRBV2 to TRBJ2-7; 8 nucleotides align to TRBD2. V was clipped by 4 bases and J by 6 bases; unmatched bases: 11. Germline V gene data show CDR1 as SNHLY and CDR2 as FYNNEI. The CDR3 is 15 amino acids. The CDR3 nucleotides read TGTGCCAGCAGTGTTGGCGGGGGGTACCCCCCCGAGCAGTACTTC. It is translated as CASSVGGGYPPEQYF.